What follows are 13 T cell receptor beta chains derived from one specimen sequenced in a study of T cell repertoires in cytomegalovirus infection. Their antigens remain unidentified. TCRdb redid the calling of the reads with MiXCR, one entry per CDR3 protein. The sample yields about 770,000 distinct CDR3 sequences, roughly 29% seen once. This sample comprised cultured CD8+ T cells from PBMCs, obtained from culture after CMV antigen stimulation. Receptors were obtained from a human donor in good health (CMV status not recorded). Some clones in this sample may be carry-over from other donors' samples.

This clonotype has more than one count but fewer than ten. The V gene is TRBV12-3 or TRBV12-4, the J gene TRBJ2-7; D may match TRBD1 or TRBD2 (5 bases each). Trimming removed 3 bases from V and 5 bases from J, with 20 bases in between. The CDR3 is 16 residues long. CDR3 residues: CASSFGDPSSNHEQYF. DNA of the CDR3: TGTGCCAGCAGTTTTGGGGACCCATCCTCTAACCACGAGCAGTACTTC.

The chain recombines TRBV5-4 with TRBJ2-3, with unresolved D. The CDR3 consists of 15 residues. Germline assignment: CDR1 SGHNT and CDR2 YYREEE (reference sequence). Between the trimmed V and J ends, which lost 0 bases and 4 bases, there was a span of 12 bases. CDR3 nucleotide sequence: TGTGCCAGCAGCTTGGGGCCCCTGCGAGCAGATACGCAGTATTTT. Translating gives CASSLGPLRADTQYF.

CDR3 bases: TGTGCCAGCAGCTTAGACGGGGGGGCAAAGAATGAGCAGTTCTTC. Protein: CASSLDGGAKNEQFF. The rearrangement links TRBV7-9 to TRBJ2-1, with 8 nucleotides matching TRBD2. The CDR3 is 15 amino acids. Germline CDR1 and CDR2: SEHNR and FQNEAQ (reference sequence). V lost 1 base to trimming and J lost 7 bases; unmatched junction nucleotides: 6.

This clonotype has only a few counts. The chain links TRBV6-6 to TRBJ2-7; weak D call: TRBD1 (6 bases). V lost 6 bases and J 6 bases, leaving 18 bases between the germline ends. CDR3 length: 14 residues. Germline CDR1 and CDR2: MNHNY and SVGAGI (reference sequence). The CDR3 sequence: CASRHPVQGGEQYV. The CDR3 coding sequence is TGTGCCAGCAGGCATCCCGTACAGGGTGGCGAGCAGTACGTC.

This clonotype was seen only a few times. The chain uses TRBV25-1 and TRBJ1-2, with D possibly being TRBD1 (5 bases). Trimming took 6 bases from V and 4 from J, leaving 18 bases between them. The CDR3 has 15 residues. Per the germline V gene, CDR1 is MGHDK and CDR2 is SYGVNS. CDR3 loop: CASSELGEKGYGYTF. CDR3 coding DNA: TGTGCCAGCAGCGAGCTAGGGGAAAAGGGCTATGGCTACACCTTC.

This clonotype was counted a few times. The J gene is TRBJ2-1, the V gene TRBV15; D not certain. The V end lost 4 bases, the J end lost 5 bases, and 12 bases lay between the germline ends. This CDR3 comprises 14 residues. The V gene's germline CDR1 is LNHNV and CDR2 YYDKDF (reference sequence). This CDR3 is CATSTRSDNNEQFF. The CDR3 coding sequence is TGTGCCACCAGCACCCGCTCAGACAACAATGAGCAGTTCTTC.

This clonotype was seen at least ten times. The rearrangement joins TRBV7-9 to TRBJ2-1; 11 bases match TRBD2. V trimming: 6 bases; J trimming: 5 bases; junction bases outside the gene matches: 12. This CDR3 has 17 amino acids. Germline V gene lookup returns CDR1 SEHNR and CDR2 FQNEAQ (reference sequence). CDR3 coding DNA: TGTGCCAGCAGACCCCCATCTCTAGCGGGGGGCAACAATGAGCAGTTCTTC. It translates to CASRPPSLAGGNNEQFF.

As regards this clonotype: One base away lies a much larger clone, so this may be a sequencing read error. The chain is built from TRBV13 and TRBJ2-3, with a tentative D call TRBD1 (6 bases). V shed 2 bases and J shed 4 bases, with 10 bases lying between them. This CDR3 is 14 amino acids long. Germline V gives CDR1 PRHDT, CDR2 FYEKMQ (reference sequence). CDR3 DNA sequence: TGTGCCAGCAGCTTATTTGGGGGCCCAGATACGCAGTATTTT. Amino acids: CASSLFGGPDTQYF.

This clonotype was recorded a few times. V is TRBV5-5 and J is TRBJ2-1, with 13 bases that match TRBD2. The V segment lost 3 bases and the J segment 8 bases; nucleotides outside the gene matches: 11. This CDR3 is 17 amino acids long. Per the germline V gene, CDR1 is SGHKS and CDR2 is YYEKEE (reference sequence). CDR3 sequence reads: CASSSPGLAGIFDEQFF. CDR3 nucleotide sequence: TGTGCCAGCAGCTCACCGGGACTAGCGGGGATTTTCGATGAGCAGTTCTTC.

The V gene is TRBV25-1, the J gene TRBJ1-2; D is ambiguous. CDR3 length: 14 residues. Trimming stripped 5 bases from V and 3 bases from J, with 13 bases between. CDR1 and CDR2 from the germline V gene are MGHDK and SYGVNS. The chain's CDR3 is CASSPLGSHYGYTF. In nucleotides, the CDR3 is TGTGCCAGCAGTCCCTTGGGAAGCCACTATGGCTACACCTTC.

This clonotype appeared a few times. The chain carries TRBV2 and TRBJ2-1; 7 bases match TRBD2. The CDR3 is 12 residues long. Per germline, CDR1 SNHLY and CDR2 FYNNEI. V trimming: 6 bases; J trimming: 8 bases; junction bases outside the gene matches: 4. The CDR3 DNA reads TGTGCCAGCAGCGAGCGGGGCGATGAGCAGTTCTTC. This gives the protein CASSERGDEQFF.

The V gene is TRBV14, the J gene TRBJ2-6; tentatively, D is TRBD1 (6 bases). In germline, CDR1 is SGHDN, CDR2 FVKESK. The CDR3 sequence is 16 residues long. Trimming took off 3 bases at V and 2 bases at J, with 11 bases between the two ends. The CDR3 bases are TGTGCCAGCAGCCAGCTATGGGGGCCTGGGGCCAACGTCCTGACTTTC. Protein product: CASSQLWGPGANVLTF.

This clonotype occurred a few times. The chain carries TRBV27 and TRBJ2-3; 8 bases match TRBD2. Per germline, CDR1 MNHEY and CDR2 SMNVEV (reference sequence). The V and J ends lost 2 bases and 2 bases, in that order; junction bases with no gene match: 15. This CDR3 region has 19 residues. The CDR3 reads CASSLPTPPAGGDTDTQYF. DNA for the CDR3: TGTGCCAGCAGTTTACCGACCCCGCCTGCCGGGGGGGACACAGATACGCAGTATTTT.